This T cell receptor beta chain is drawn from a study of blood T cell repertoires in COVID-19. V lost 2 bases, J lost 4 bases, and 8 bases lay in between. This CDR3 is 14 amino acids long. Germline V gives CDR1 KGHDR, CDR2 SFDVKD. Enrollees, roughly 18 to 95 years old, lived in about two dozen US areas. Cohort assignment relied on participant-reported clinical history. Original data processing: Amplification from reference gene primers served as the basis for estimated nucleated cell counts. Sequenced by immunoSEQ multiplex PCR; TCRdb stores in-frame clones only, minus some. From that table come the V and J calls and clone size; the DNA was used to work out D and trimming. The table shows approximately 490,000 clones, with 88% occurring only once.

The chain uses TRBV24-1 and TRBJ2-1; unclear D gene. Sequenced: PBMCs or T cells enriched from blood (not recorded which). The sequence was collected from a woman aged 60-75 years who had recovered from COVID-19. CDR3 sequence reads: CATSDSGRYNEQFF. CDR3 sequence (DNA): TGTGCCACCAGTGATTCCGGCAGGTACAATGAGCAGTTCTTC.